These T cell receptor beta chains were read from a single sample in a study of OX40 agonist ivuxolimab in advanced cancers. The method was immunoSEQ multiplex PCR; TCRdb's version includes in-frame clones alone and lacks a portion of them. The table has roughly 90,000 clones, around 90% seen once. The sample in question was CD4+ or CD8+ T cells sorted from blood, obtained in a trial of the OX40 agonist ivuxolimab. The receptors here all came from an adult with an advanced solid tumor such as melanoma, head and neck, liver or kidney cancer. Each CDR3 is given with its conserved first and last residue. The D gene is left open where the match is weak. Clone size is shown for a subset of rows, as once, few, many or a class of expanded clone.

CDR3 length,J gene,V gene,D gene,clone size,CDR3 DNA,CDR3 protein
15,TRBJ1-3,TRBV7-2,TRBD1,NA,TGTGCCAGCAGCCCACGGACAGGGGCTGGAAACACCATATATTTT,CASSPRTGAGNTIYF
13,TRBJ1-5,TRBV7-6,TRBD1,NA,TGTGCCAGCAGTAGACAGGGGGGGCAGCCCCAGCATTTT,CASSRQGGQPQHF
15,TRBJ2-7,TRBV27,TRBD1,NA,TGTGCCAGCAGGGCCGGGCAGGGGGTAACCTACGAGCAGTACTTC,CASRAGQGVTYEQYF
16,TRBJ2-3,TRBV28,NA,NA,TGTGCCAGCAGTTCCTGGACAGCCAGCTCCACAGATACGCAGTATTTT,CASSSWTASSTDTQYF
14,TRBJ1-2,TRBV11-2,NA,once,TGTGCCAGCAGCTTAAGTCGGTGGGGATATGGCTACACCTTC,CASSLSRWGYGYTF
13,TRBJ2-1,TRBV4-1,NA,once,TGCGCCAGCAGCCAAGTAGACTACAATGAGCAGTTCTTC,CASSQVDYNEQFF
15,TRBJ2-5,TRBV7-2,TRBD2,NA,TGTGCCAGCAGCCCTAGCGGGGGCTTACAAGAGACCCAGTACTTC,CASSPSGGLQETQYF
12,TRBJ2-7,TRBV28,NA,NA,TGTGCCAGCAGTTTGACGTACTACGAGCAGTACTTC,CASSLTYYEQYF
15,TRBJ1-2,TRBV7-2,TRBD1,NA,TGTGCCAGCAGCCCTCCTCCCGGGACAGGGATTGGCTACACCTTC,CASSPPPGTGIGYTF
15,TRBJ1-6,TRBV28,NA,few,TGTGCCAGCAGTTTATTACAGGGAGCGAATTCACCCCTCCACTTT,CASSLLQGANSPLHF
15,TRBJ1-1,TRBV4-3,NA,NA,TGCGCCAGCAGCCAAGCCTTCACAGGGAACAGTGAAGCTTTCTTT,CASSQAFTGNSEAFF
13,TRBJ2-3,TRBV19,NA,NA,TGTGCCAGTAGTATAATGGGGCGTGATACGCAGTATTTT,CASSIMGRDTQYF
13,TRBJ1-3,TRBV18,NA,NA,TGTGCCAGCTCACCCGACTTCGGAAACACCATATATTTT,CASSPDFGNTIYF
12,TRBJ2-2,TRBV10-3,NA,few,TGTGCCATCAAGGCCTACACCGGGGAGCTGTTTTTT,CAIKAYTGELFF
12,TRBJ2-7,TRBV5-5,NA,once,TGTGCCAGCAGCTTGGATTTGGCAGGGGTGTACTTC,CASSLDLAGVYF
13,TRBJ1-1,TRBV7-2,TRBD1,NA,TGTGCCAGCTCCGGACAGGAAAGAGATGAAGCTTTCTTT,CASSGQERDEAFF
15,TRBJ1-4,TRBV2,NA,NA,TGTGCCAGCAGTGAAGCAGCTGCTGGTAATGAAAAACTGTTTTTT,CASSEAAAGNEKLFF
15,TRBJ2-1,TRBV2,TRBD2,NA,TGTGCCAGCAGTCTAGCGGCGAGCTCCTACAATGAGCAGTTCTTC,CASSLAASSYNEQFF
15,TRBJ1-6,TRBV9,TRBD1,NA,TGTGCCAGCAGCGCTATACAGGGGATTAATTCACCCCTCCACTTT,CASSAIQGINSPLHF
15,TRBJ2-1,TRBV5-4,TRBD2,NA,TGTGCCAGCAGCCGGACTAGCATCTCCTACAATGAGCAGTTCTTC,CASSRTSISYNEQFF
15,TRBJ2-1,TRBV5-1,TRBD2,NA,TGCGCCAGCAGCTTGGATACAGCGGGGTACAATGAGCAGTTCTTC,CASSLDTAGYNEQFF
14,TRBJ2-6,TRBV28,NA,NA,TGTGCCAGTTTTGCCCCAGGTGGGGCCAACGTCCTGACTTTC,CASFAPGGANVLTF
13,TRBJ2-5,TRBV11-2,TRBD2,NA,TGTGCCAGCAGATTTAGCGGGGGAGAGACCCAGTACTTC,CASRFSGGETQYF
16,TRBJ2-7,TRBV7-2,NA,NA,TGTGCCAGCAGTCGAGGGACCGCGGACGGTGGGTACGAGCAGTACTTC,CASSRGTADGGYEQYF
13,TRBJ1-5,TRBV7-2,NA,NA,TGTGCCAGCAGCCGACGTAGCAATCAGCCCCAGCATTTT,CASSRRSNQPQHF
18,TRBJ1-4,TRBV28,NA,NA,TGTGCCAGCAGTTTATGGGGCCTACAGGGTAATATGGATGAAAAACTGTTTTTT,CASSLWGLQGNMDEKLFF
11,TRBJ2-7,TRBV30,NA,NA,TGTGCCTGGAGCTATAACTACGAGCAGTACTTC,CAWSYNYEQYF
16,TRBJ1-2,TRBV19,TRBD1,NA,TGTGCCAGTAGTAATATGGGACAGCTGGCTAACTATGGCTACACCTTC,CASSNMGQLANYGYTF
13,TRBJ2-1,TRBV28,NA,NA,TGTGCCGGCAGGCTGGCGGGGCATAATGAGCAGTTCTTC,CAGRLAGHNEQFF
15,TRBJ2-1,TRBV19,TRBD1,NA,TGTGCCAGTAGTATTTGGAGTCAGGGGGTCAATGAGCAGTTCTTC,CASSIWSQGVNEQFF
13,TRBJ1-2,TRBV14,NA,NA,TGTGCCAGCAGCCTAACACTGAACTATGGCTACACCTTC,CASSLTLNYGYTF
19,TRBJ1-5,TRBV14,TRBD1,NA,TGTGCCAGCAGCCAATCCGGGACAGGGGTGATAATTAGCAATCAGCCCCAGCATTTT,CASSQSGTGVIISNQPQHF
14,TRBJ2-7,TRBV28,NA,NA,TGTGCCAGCAGTACCCCGGGACAAGCTTACGAGCAGTACTTC,CASSTPGQAYEQYF
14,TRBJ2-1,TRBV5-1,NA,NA,TGCGCCAGCAGCTTGGCCGGGGACTACAATGAGCAGTTCTTC,CASSLAGDYNEQFF
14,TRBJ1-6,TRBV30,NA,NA,TGTGCCTGGAAGAAGGAGGGGCTGGGCTCACCCCTCCACTTT,CAWKKEGLGSPLHF
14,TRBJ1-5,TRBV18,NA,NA,TGTGCCAGCTCACCCAGGGCCCCGGGCGAGCCCCAGCATTTT,CASSPRAPGEPQHF
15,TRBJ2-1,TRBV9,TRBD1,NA,TGTGCCAGCAGCGTAGTTCAGGGGGCCGACAATGAGCAGTTCTTC,CASSVVQGADNEQFF
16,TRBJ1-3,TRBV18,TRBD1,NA,TGTGCCAGCTCACCGGGACAGGGACTATCTGGAAACACCATATATTTT,CASSPGQGLSGNTIYF
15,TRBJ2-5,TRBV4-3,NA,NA,TGCGCCAGCAGCCAAGGTGGCAGGGGTACTGAGACCCAGTACTTC,CASSQGGRGTETQYF
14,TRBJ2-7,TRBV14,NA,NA,TGTGCCAGCAGCCAAGGGGCTTGGGGGTCCGAGCAGTACTTC,CASSQGAWGSEQYF
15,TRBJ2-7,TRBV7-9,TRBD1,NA,TGTGCCAGCAGCTCCACGACAGGGGGGTCCTACGAGCAGTACTTC,CASSSTTGGSYEQYF
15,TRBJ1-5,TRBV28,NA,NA,TGTGCCAGCAGTTTAGTGGGGCCCCGCAATCAGCCCCAGCATTTT,CASSLVGPRNQPQHF
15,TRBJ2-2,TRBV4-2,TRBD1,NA,TGTGCCAGCAGCCAAGGGCAGGGGGTCACCGGGGAGCTGTTTTTT,CASSQGQGVTGELFF
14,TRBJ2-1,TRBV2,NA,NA,TGTGCCAGCAGTGCGGGACCCTTATACAATGAGCAGTTCTTC,CASSAGPLYNEQFF
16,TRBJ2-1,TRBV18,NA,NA,TGTGCCAGCTCACCAAGGAGACAGGCTACCTACAATGAGCAGTTCTTC,CASSPRRQATYNEQFF
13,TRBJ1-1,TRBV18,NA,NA,TGTGCCAGCTCACGGAATCTGAACACTGAAGCTTTCTTT,CASSRNLNTEAFF
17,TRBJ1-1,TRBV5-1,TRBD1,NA,TGCGCCAGCAGCGGCGGGACAGAACTTTCGACTAACACTGAAGCTTTCTTT,CASSGGTELSTNTEAFF
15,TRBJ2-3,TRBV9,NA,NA,TGTGCCAGCAGCGTAATGACTACCTTCACAGATACGCAGTATTTT,CASSVMTTFTDTQYF
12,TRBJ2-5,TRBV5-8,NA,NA,TGTGCCAGCAACCTCTTACGGGGGCCCCAGTACTTC,CASNLLRGPQYF
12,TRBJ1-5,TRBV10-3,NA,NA,TGTGCCATCAGTGAGGGGTCAGAACCCCAGCATTTT,CAISEGSEPQHF
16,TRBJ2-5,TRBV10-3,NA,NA,TGTGCCATCAGTGAGTCCTCGAGTCAGGGAAAAGAGACCCAGTACTTC,CAISESSSQGKETQYF
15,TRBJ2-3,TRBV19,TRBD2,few,TGTGCCAGTAGTATCGGGACTAGCGGCACAGATACGCAGTATTTT,CASSIGTSGTDTQYF